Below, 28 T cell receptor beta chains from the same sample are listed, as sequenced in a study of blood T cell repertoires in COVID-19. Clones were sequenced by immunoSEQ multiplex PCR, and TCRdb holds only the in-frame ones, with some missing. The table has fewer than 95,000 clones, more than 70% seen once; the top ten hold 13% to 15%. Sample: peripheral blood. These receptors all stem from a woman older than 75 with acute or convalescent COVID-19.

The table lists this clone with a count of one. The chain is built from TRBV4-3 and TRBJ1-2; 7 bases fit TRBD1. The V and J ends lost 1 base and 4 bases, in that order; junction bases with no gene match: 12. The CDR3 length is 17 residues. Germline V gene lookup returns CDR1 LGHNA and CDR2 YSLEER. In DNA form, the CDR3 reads TGCGCCAGCAGCCAAGTCAAGGGGGCGCGCGATGGCTATGGCTACACCTTC. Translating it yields CASSQVKGARDGYGYTF.

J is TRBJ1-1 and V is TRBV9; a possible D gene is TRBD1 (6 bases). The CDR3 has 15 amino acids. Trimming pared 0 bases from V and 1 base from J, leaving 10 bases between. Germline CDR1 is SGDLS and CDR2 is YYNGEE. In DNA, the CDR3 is TGTGCCAGCAGCGTAGGGACAGTCACGAACACTGAAGCTTTCTTT. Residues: CASSVGTVTNTEAFF.

The CDR3 region is CAWSARDRGRYTEAFF. In nucleotides, the CDR3 is TGTGCCTGGAGTGCTAGGGACAGGGGTCGATACACTGAAGCTTTCTTT. This chain uses TRBV30 with TRBJ1-1; 10 bases are a match to TRBD1. The trim removed 1 base at V and 3 bases at J, leaving 8 bases unmatched. Germline CDR1 reads GTSNPN; CDR2 reads SVGIG (reference sequence). This CDR3 is built from 16 residues.

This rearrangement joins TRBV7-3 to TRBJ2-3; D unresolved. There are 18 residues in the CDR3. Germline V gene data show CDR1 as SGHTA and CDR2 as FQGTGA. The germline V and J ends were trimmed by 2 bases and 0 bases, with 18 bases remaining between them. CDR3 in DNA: TGTGCCAGCAGCTTAGGGCAAGTTGCAGTAATTAGCACAGATACGCAGTATTTT. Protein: CASSLGQVAVISTDTQYF.

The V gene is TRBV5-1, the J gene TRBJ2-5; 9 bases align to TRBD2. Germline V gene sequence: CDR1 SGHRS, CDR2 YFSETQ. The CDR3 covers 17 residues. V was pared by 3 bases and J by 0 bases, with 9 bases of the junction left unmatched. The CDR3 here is CASSSGVAGAHQETQYF. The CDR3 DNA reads TGCGCCAGCAGCTCCGGGGTAGCGGGGGCCCACCAAGAGACCCAGTACTTC.

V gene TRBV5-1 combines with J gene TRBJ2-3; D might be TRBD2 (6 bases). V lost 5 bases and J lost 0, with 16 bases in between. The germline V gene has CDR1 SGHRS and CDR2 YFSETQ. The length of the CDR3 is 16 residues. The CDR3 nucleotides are TGCGCCAGCAGGTTTGGGGCGGGACCTAGCACAGATACGCAGTATTTT. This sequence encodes CASRFGAGPSTDTQYF.

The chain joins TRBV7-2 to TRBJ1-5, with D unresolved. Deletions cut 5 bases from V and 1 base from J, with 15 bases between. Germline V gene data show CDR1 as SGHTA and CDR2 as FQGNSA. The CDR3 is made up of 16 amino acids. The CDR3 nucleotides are TGTGCCAGCAGCCCCCCGGGAGGTGGGAGCAATCAGCCCCAGCATTTT. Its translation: CASSPPGGGSNQPQHF.

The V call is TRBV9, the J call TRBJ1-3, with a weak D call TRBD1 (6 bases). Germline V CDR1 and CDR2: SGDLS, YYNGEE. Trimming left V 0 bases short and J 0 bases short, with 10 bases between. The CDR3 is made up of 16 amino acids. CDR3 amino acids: CASSVAGGLSGNTIYF. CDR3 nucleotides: TGTGCCAGCAGCGTAGCGGGGGGCCTCTCTGGAAACACCATATATTTT. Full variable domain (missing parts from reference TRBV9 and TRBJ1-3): DSGVTQTPKHLITATGQRVTLRCSPRSGDLSVYWYQQSLDQGLQFLIQYYNGEERAKGNILERFSAQQFPDLHSELNLSSLELGDSALYFCASSVAGGLSGNTIYFGEGSWLTVV.

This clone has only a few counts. CDR3 sequence reads: CASSPNTRSPLHF. CDR3 sequence (DNA): TGTGCCAGCAGTCCCAACACACGTTCACCCCTCCACTTT. The chain joins TRBV28 to TRBJ1-6, with D unresolved. The V end was cut by 5 bases, the J end by 9 bases, with 11 bases between. This CDR3 comprises 13 residues. Germline V lookup: CDR1 MDHEN, CDR2 SYDVKM.

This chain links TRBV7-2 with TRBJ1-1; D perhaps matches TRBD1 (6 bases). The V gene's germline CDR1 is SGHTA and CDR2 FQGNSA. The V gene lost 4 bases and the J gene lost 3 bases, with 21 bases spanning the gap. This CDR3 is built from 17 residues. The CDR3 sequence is CASSSRRVGAGDTEAFF. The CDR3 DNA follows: TGTGCCAGCAGCTCCCGCCGGGTGGGGGCAGGTGACACTGAAGCTTTCTTT.

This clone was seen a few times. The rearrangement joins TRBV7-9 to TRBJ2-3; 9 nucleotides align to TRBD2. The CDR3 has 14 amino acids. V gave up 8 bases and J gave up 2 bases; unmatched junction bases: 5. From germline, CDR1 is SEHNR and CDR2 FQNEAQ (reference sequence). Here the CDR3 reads CASLPGLATDTQYF. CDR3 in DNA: TGTGCCAGCCTCCCGGGACTAGCCACAGATACGCAGTATTTT.

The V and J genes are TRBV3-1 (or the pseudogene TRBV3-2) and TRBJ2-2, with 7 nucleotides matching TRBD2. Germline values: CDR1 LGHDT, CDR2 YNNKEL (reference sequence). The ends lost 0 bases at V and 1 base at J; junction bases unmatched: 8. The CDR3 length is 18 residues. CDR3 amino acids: CASSQEVAAGQNTGELFF. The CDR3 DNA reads TGTGCCAGCAGCCAAGAAGTCGCAGCGGGGCAGAACACCGGGGAGCTGTTTTTT.

CDR3 coding DNA: TGTGCCAGCAGCCAAGATCTAGAGGGCACTGAAGCTTTCTTT. Translated, it gives CASSQDLEGTEAFF. The rearrangement uses TRBV3-1 (or the pseudogene TRBV3-2) and TRBJ1-1; D is unclear. The V and J ends lost 0 bases and 4 bases respectively, with 9 bases between them. CDR3 length: 14 amino acids. CDR1 is LGHDT and CDR2 is YNNKEL in the germline V gene (reference sequence).

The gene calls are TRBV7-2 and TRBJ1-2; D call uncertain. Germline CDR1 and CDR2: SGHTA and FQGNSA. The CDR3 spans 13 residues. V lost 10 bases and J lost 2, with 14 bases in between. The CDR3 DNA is TGTGCCACCAAGCCTGGAGAGAACTATGGCTACACCTTC. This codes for CATKPGENYGYTF.

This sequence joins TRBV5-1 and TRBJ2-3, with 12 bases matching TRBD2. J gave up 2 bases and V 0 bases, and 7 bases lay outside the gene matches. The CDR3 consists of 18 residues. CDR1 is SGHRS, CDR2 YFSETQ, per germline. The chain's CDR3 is CASSLGSASGGVTDTQYF. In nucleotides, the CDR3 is TGCGCCAGCAGCTTGGGATCGGCTAGCGGGGGGGTCACAGATACGCAGTATTTT.

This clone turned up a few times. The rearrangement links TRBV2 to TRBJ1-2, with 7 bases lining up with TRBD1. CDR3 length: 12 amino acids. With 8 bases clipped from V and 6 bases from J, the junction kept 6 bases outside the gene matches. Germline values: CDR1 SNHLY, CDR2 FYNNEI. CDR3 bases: TGTGCCAGCCACGCAGGGACAGATGGCTACACCTTC. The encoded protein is CASHAGTDGYTF. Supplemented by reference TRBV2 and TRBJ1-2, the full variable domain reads EPEVTQTPSHQVTQMGQEVILRCVPISNHLYFYWYRQILGQKVEFLVSFYNNEISEKSEIFDDQFSVERPDGSNFTLKIRSTKLEDSAMYFCASHAGTDGYTFGSGTRLTVV.

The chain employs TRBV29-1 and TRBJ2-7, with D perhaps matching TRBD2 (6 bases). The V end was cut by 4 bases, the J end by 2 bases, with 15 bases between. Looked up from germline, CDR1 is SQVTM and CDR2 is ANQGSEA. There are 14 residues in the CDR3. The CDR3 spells CSVVTPSSAYEQYF. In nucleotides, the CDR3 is TGCAGCGTTGTGACCCCGTCTAGCGCCTACGAGCAGTACTTC.

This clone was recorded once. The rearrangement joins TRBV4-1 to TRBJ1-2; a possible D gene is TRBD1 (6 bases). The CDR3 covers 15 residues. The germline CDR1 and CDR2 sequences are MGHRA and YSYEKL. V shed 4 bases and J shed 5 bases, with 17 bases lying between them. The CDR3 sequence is CASSLNPRGAYGYTF. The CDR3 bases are TGCGCCAGCAGCCTCAATCCCCGGGGGGCATATGGCTACACCTTC.

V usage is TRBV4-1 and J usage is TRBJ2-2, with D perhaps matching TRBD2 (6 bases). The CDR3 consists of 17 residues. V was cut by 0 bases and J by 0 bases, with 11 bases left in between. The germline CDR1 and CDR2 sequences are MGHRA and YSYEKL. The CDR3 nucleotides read TGCGCCAGCAGCCAAGAGGGTGGCGGGGCGAACACCGGGGAGCTGTTTTTT. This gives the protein CASSQEGGGANTGELFF.

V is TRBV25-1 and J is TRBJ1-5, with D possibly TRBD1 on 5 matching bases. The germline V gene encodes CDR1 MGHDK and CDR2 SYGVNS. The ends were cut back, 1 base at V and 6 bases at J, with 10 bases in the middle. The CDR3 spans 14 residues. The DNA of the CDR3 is TGTGCCAGCAGTGAATCAGACAGAAGTCAGCCCCAGCATTTT. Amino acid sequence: CASSESDRSQPQHF.

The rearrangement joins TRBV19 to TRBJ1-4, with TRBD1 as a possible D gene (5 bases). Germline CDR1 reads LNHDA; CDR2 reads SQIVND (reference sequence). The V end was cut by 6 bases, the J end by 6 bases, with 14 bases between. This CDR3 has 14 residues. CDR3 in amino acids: CASSLRGGDEKLFF. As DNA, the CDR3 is TGTGCCAGTAGCCTACGGGGCGGGGATGAAAAACTGTTTTTT.

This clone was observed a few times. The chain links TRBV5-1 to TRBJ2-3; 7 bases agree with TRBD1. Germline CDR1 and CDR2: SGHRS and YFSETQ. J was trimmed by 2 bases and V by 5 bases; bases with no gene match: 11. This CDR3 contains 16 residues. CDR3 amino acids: CASSIGYRGPTDTQYF. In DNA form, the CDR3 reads TGCGCCAGCAGTATCGGATACAGGGGCCCCACAGATACGCAGTATTTT.

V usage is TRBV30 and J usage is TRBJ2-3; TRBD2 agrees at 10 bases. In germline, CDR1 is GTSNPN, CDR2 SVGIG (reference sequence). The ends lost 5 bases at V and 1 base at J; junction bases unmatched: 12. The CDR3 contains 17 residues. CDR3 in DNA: TGTGCCTGGGACGCTCCGTGGCTAGCGGGGGGCACAGATACGCAGTATTTT. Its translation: CAWDAPWLAGGTDTQYF.

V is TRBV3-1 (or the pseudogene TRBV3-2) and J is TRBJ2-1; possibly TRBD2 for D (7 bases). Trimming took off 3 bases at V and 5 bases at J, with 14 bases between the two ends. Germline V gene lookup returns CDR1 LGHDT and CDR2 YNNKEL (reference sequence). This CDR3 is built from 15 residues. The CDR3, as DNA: TGTGCCAGCAGCCATAGTGGGGGGGCCAACAATGAGCAGTTCTTC. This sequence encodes CASSHSGGANNEQFF.

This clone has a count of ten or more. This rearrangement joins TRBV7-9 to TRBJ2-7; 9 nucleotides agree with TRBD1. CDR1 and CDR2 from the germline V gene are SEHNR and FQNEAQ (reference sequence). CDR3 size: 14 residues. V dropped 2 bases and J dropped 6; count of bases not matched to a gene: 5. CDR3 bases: TGTGCCAGCAGCTTAAAGGACAGGGGACTCGAGCAGTACTTC. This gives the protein CASSLKDRGLEQYF.

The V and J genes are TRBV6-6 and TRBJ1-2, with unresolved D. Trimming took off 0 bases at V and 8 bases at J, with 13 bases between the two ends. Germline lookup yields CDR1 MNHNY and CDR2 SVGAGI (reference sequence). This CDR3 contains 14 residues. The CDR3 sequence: CASSYSRYWRGYTF. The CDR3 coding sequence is TGTGCCAGCAGTTACTCGAGGTACTGGAGGGGCTACACCTTC.

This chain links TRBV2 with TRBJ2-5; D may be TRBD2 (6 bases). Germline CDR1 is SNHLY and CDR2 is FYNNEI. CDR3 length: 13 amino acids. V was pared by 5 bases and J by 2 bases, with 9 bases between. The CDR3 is CASSRGTQETQYF. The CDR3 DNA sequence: TGTGCCAGCAGTCGGGGGACTCAAGAGACCCAGTACTTC.

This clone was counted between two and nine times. The DNA for the CDR3 is TGTGCCACCCCCACCGGGGGGCAGAACTATGGCTACACCTTC. This encodes CATPTGGQNYGYTF. The V gene is TRBV24-1, the J gene TRBJ1-2, with D possibly matching TRBD1 (6 bases). With 9 bases removed from V and 2 bases from J, the gap between germline ends came to 15 bases. Germline CDR1 reads KGHDR; CDR2 reads SFDVKD. The CDR3 loop spans 14 amino acids.